This T cell receptor (beta chain) originates from a study of cytomegalovirus exposure and HLA in healthy donors (dated by TCRdb to about 2017). Background for the entire study: An earlier analysis of 587 of the donors reported 276 Gb of sequence data and 117 million unique TCR beta sequences obtained from around 190 million T cells. Rather than using new phenotypic data, the later analysis identified candidate immune exposures from TCR beta sequences and from how often those sequences occurred across donors. Of the 300 to 400 genotyped donors, approximately 83% fell in the genetic ancestry cluster associated with self-reported Caucasian donors. An earlier analysis of several hundred of the donors applied high-throughput TCR beta sequencing to assess whether each TCR beta V gene segment acted as functional or pseudogenic. In addition to the first cohort of approximately 670 subjects, a separate validation cohort of 120 different subjects was used. HLA typing covered class I and class II loci at four-digit resolution. A later genetic analysis used genome-wide SNP genotypes for about three fifths of the 666 donors, treating that subset as a discovery cohort. An early release that covered about 600 HLA-typed donors contained approximately 300 gigabases of sequencing data and roughly 84 million unique TCR sequences. The T cell repertoires of 666 subjects were profiled by immunosequencing and related to cytomegalovirus serostatus. Donor age, sex, ethnicity and CMV serostatus were compiled together with the repertoire data. Among some 400 genotyped donors of the cohort, an average of roughly 230,000 unique TCR beta nucleotide sequences was sequenced per donor, of which roughly 18% were non-productive. The number of typed donors differed by locus: about 620-630 for A, B, C, DRB1 and DQB1; approximately 520 for DQA1; around 580 for DPA1; and 400 to 480 for DPB1. Every discovery cohort repertoire had been produced on one sequencing platform. Because of strong linkage in the cohort, five DR-DQ haplotypes were treated as single units for association and clustering. To study patterns of TCR occurrence, a later analysis re-analyzed previously published TCR beta repertoires from hundreds of donors and added high-resolution HLA genotyping. The study aimed to test whether signatures of past pathogen exposure could be identified by cataloging public T cell receptors. High-throughput TCR immunosequencing, statistical association of individual TCRs with disease status, and machine learning were combined to predict cytomegalovirus infection status. The full study reports these points: In a later analysis, HLA-associated TCR beta chains showed more clonal expansion and lower generation probabilities than non-associated chains that were equally common. Correlated functional status among segregating V segments might be attributable to linkage disequilibrium, but an unknown experimental factor could not be ruled out. The classifier was reported to diagnose cytomegalovirus status with high specificity and sensitivity in both the original cohort and the validation cohort. The study gave a list of roughly 150 TCR beta chains associated with cytomegalovirus. An earlier analysis of around 600 of the donors showed that most TCR beta V segments appeared in productive rearrangements either about 87% or about 30% of the time, which broadly matched IMGT annotations. A further reported finding was that TCR beta sequences accurately predicted the HLA-A and HLA-B alleles for most subjects in the first cohort. In a later analysis, around 15,000 TCR beta sequences were associated with specific HLA alleles at a false discovery rate of 0.05. Compared with the roughly 720-donor mean, donors in an Asian-associated ancestry cluster had fewer N-insertions in productive TCRs, according to a later genetic analysis. A later genetic analysis associated a missense DCLRE1C variant with V-gene and J-gene trimming of TCR beta chains, and an independent cohort replicated the association. A later analysis found that most CMV-associated TCR beta chains appeared HLA-restricted, with HLA associations seemingly driven largely by CMV exposure. CMV serostatus was the only immune exposure information available for the cohort. According to a later analysis, parvovirus B19, influenza, CMV and Epstein-Barr virus appeared linked to several top co-occurrence clusters. Most TCR sequences were observed very rarely across donors, whereas some public TCRs were present in many individuals. This cohort had only TCR beta chains sequenced, and the lack of alpha or paired-chain data limited which features could be detected. Assigning TCR associations to individual alleles was difficult when HLA alleles, especially DR and DQ, strongly co-occurred. In a later analysis, TCR association rates were found to vary across HLA loci, with the most associated TCRs seen for DRB1 alleles and the fewest for HLA-C alleles. The authors suggested that the approach could potentially be generalized to other disease states and immunological phenotypes. Because HLA typing was unavailable for some donors at each locus, only the typed subset was used in association tests. Some 15 rarely observed V segments, including chromosome 9 orphons, were excluded from the earlier analysis of just under 600 of the donors because counts were too low. A group of highly shared sequence variants was considered likely to be a technical artifact of the sequencing pipeline. Roughly uniform sequencing depth across donors was assumed in presence/absence analyses, although this assumption may not hold. A few of the identified cytomegalovirus-associated TCR beta chains were confirmed in vitro to be specific for cytomegalovirus antigens.

Remarks on this clone: Its antigen remains unidentified. Base qualities are not recorded, but no much larger clone differs from it by a single base.

The cohort comprised more than 550 healthy bone marrow donors. All cohort members were sampled while nominally healthy, although unrecorded immune exposures were likely present. The donor tested CMV seronegative, placing the donor among the approximately 400 seronegative members of the cohort. Each donor provided a peripheral blood sample, and peripheral blood mononuclear cells were used for TCR beta sequencing. The Qiagen DNeasy Blood Extraction Kit was used to extract genomic DNA from the blood cell samples. Library preparation used the immunoSEQ multiplex PCR assay. For the multiplex PCR, a mixture combining 60 forward primers for TCR Vbeta segments and 13 reverse primers for TCR Jbeta segments was used. The CDR3 region of rearranged TCR beta genes was amplified from genomic DNA by a multiplex PCR assay. The amplified TCR beta libraries were sequenced on the Illumina HiSeq System as 87-base-pair reads. Per the original workflow: In a later analysis, some 80 million unique TCR beta chains were counted across the 666 repertoires, and approximately 11 million of these chains were shared by at least two donors. Raw reads were error-corrected and collapsed into unique sequences by a nearest-neighbor algorithm in which closely related sequences were merged to remove PCR and sequencing errors. V, D and J gene segments were assigned by aligning CDR3 sequences to IMGT reference sequences. For a sequence to be retained, a match of at least six nucleotides was required to both a V gene segment and a J gene segment. A rearrangement was called productive if the CDR3 had no stop codons and remained in frame with V and J, and every other rearrangement was called non-productive. Following IMGT convention, CDR3 was defined as the stretch from the second conserved V-encoded cysteine to the conserved J-encoded phenylalanine. In an earlier analysis of around 640 of the donors, sequences lacking an unambiguous match to a single V gene segment were excluded. In an earlier analysis of about 590 of the donors, a V segment was called functional when productive rearrangements were above 56.7%, and segregating when the standard deviation between donors exceeded 5%. A statistical classification framework was developed to diagnose cytomegalovirus status using the catalog of TCR beta chain sequences. In a later analysis, TCR nucleotide sequences were compared against IMGT/GENE-DB human TR gene sequences so that V and J genes could be assigned. Using the TCRdist pipeline, a later analysis assigned CDR3 sequences along with most-parsimonious VDJ recombination scenarios. In a later analysis, each TCR beta chain was defined by its CDR3 amino acid sequence together with its V-gene family, and reads without a unique V-gene family were excluded. As a way to deal with suspected cross-contamination and a sequencing artifact, a later analysis dropped roughly 620 nucleotide sequences that were highly shared and had low generation probability. In a later analysis, a clonal expansion index was calculated for each public chain from normalized within-repertoire ranks of inferred template counts. In a later analysis, generation probabilities were computed using a VDJ recombination model fitted to out-of-frame rearrangements, and the results were checked against IGoR. In a later analysis, hypergeometric tests were used to score TCR-TCR, TCR-HLA and TCR-CMV co-occurrence, with a repertoire-size bias correction applied to TCR pairs. False discovery rates were estimated in a later analysis by permuting HLA or CMV assignments 20 times. In a later analysis, co-occurring TCRs were grouped with DBSCAN, and TCRdist sequence similarity was added when clustering was performed within HLA-allele-positive subsets. Repertoires with fewer than 30,000 or more than 120,000 public chains were left out of co-occurrence clustering, as were several repertoires with anomalous nucleotide sharing. This is the immuneACCESS table as TCRdb keeps it, with only in-frame sequences that have V and J called. A part of the clones is gone; compared with another copy, unresolved V genes explain less than half, and the rest is unexplained. From that table come the V and J calls and clone size; the DNA was used to work out D and trimming. The sample table records 60,000 to 75,000 clones; roughly 84% of these occur just once. Less than 3.5% of the sample rests with the top ten.

Material for sequencing was PBMCs. This clonotype originated in a woman younger than 45 in good health and CMV-seronegative.

The CDR3 corresponds to CASSVVPGGAYEQYF. The DNA sequence reads TGTGCCAGCAGCGTAGTTCCGGGGGGGGCCTACGAGCAGTACTTC. This chain joins TRBV9 to TRBJ2-7, with 8 bases aligning to TRBD2. Per the germline V gene, SGDLS is the CDR1 and YYNGEE is the CDR2. The CDR3, cysteine through phenylalanine, is 15 amino acids long. Only CDR3 DNA remains: 45 bases, in frame from the first base. V and J are trimmed by 0 bases and 2 bases, and the gene matches miss 4 bases of the junction.